This T cell receptor beta chain was documented in a study of regulatory T cells in long-lasting Graves disease. Whole-study results and caveats: Persistent Graves' patients had lower TCR diversity than newly diagnosed ones.

The sample's time point: persistent/refractory GD, antithyroid drugs over 5 years with positive TRAb. Construction of the TCR library relied on RNA isolated from PBMCs. Nine milliliters of peripheral blood went into EDTA tubes. Arm-PCR of CDR3 regions and iRepertoire HTBI primers were used to build TCR beta libraries. TCRdb re-derived calls from the multiplex PCR reads in MiXCR, one entry per CDR3 protein. This sample has hundreds of thousands of distinct CDR3 sequences, with approximately 29% found just once. This clonotype was found many times. Its antigen is undetermined. Germline V gene data show CDR1 as SNHLY and CDR2 as FYNNEI. This CDR3 comprises 13 residues. V shed 4 bases and J shed 2 bases, with 8 bases lying between them.

This TCR was recovered from a female donor with Graves disease. The chain has TRBV2 and TRBJ1-2; D call uncertain. The sample was peripheral blood mononuclear cells (PBMCs), taken when the disease was refractory, from a patient treated with antithyroid drugs. The CDR3 sequence is CASSGGRNYGYTF. The CDR3 nucleotides are TGTGCCAGCAGTGGTGGGAGGAACTATGGCTACACCTTC.